The clone carrying this TCR beta chain was seen only once. What it binds is not known. This specimen comes from a study of T cell responses to AZD1222 COVID-19 vaccine. Findings and limits, study-wide: Breadth and depth of Spike-specific TCRs rose after two AZD1222 doses. Only six or seven AZD1222 recipients tested seropositive at baseline.

Profiling relied on immunoSEQ multiplex PCR, and the TCRdb table lists in-frame clones only, not all of them. The table records about 130,000 clones, about 89% of them present only once. Sequencing was performed on peripheral blood, taken 28 days after the second AZD1222 dose. This TCR was recovered from an adult who received the AZD1222 COVID-19 vaccine.

For the CDR3, the DNA is TGTGCCAGCAGCCCCGGGGGGGCGGTCTACGAGCAGTACTTC. Encoded protein: CASSPGGAVYEQYF. The chain joins TRBV5-6 to TRBJ2-7; TRBD2 matches at 8 bases. Germline-derived CDR1 and CDR2 are SGHDT and YYEEEE. This CDR3 contains 14 residues. V gave up 4 bases and J gave up 3 bases; unmatched junction bases: 6.